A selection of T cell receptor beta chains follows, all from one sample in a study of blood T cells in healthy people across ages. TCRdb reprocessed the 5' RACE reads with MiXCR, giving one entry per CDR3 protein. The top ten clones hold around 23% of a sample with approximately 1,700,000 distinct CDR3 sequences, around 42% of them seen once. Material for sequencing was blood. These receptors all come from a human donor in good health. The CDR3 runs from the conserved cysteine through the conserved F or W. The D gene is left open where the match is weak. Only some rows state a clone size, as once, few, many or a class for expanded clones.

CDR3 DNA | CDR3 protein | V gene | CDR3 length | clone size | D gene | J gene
TGCAGTGCTAGTAGTGGCGGGGGGGCCGTGTATGAGACCCAGTACTTC | CSASSGGGAVYETQYF | TRBV20-1 | 16 | few | TRBD2 | TRBJ2-5
TGCAGTGCCATAAGGACCGATAACACTGAAGCTTTCTTT | CSAIRTDNTEAFF | TRBV20-1 | 13 | . | . | TRBJ1-1
TGTGCCAGCAGCACAATAAGCGGAGCGGGGGGGCTGGTTGAGCAGTTCTTC | CASSTISGAGGLVEQFF | TRBV7-2 | 17 | . | TRBD2 | TRBJ2-1
TGTGCCAGCGCCCTGTGGACAGGGGTAAATCAGCCCCAGCATTTT | CASALWTGVNQPQHF | TRBV7-2 | 15 | few | TRBD1 | TRBJ1-5
TGTGCCAGCAGCTTAGCTACAGGGTCGAACACTGAAGCTTTCTTT | CASSLATGSNTEAFF | TRBV7-2 | 15 | . | . | TRBJ1-1
TGTGCCAGCAGCCTAGCGGGCCAGTTTTACAATGAGCAGTTCTTC | CASSLAGQFYNEQFF | TRBV7-9 | 15 | . | TRBD2 | TRBJ2-1
TGCGCCAGCAGCCCCGGGCTAGCGGGGGGCAGTGGAGAGACCCAGTACTTC | CASSPGLAGGSGETQYF | TRBV5-1 | 17 | . | TRBD2 | TRBJ2-5
TGTGCCAGCAGCTTCCAGGCTAGCGGGGGGGAAGAGCAGTACTTC | CASSFQASGGEEQYF | TRBV7-2 | 15 | few | TRBD2 | TRBJ2-7
TGTGCCAGCAGCACAGCGGGACTCCCGAAGGCCCAGTACTTC | CASSTAGLPKAQYF | TRBV7-2 | 14 | . | TRBD2 | TRBJ2-5
TGCAGCGCAATACTGGGACACACGAACACTGAAGCTTTCTTT | CSAILGHTNTEAFF | TRBV29-1 | 14 | . | . | TRBJ1-1
TGTGCCAGCAGCCAAGAGTGGTCCGAGCAGTACTTC | CASSQEWSEQYF | TRBV3-1 | 12 | . | . | TRBJ2-7
TGCAGTGCCGCGGGGATGCAACGTACACCCCTCCACTTT | CSAAGMQRTPLHF | TRBV20-1 | 13 | . | . | TRBJ1-6
TGTGCCAGCAGCTTAGCCCTTGTGTGGGGGAGCACCTACGAGCAGTACTTC | CASSLALVWGSTYEQYF | TRBV11-2 | 17 | . | . | TRBJ2-7
TGTGCCAGCAGTCGCCGGGACAGGGTGATTCACGGGGAGCTGTTTTTT | CASSRRDRVIHGELFF | TRBV12-3/TRBV12-4 | 16 | once | TRBD1 | TRBJ2-2
TGTGCCAGCAGGGAGCAGGGGGGCGCCTACGAGCAGTACTTC | CASREQGGAYEQYF | TRBV28 | 14 | . | . | TRBJ2-7
TGTGCCAGCAGTTTGTCTATTTTATTAGTTGGGGCTCAGGACAATGAGCAGTTCTTC | CASSLSILLVGAQDNEQFF | TRBV12-3/TRBV12-4 | 19 | few | . | TRBJ2-1
TGTGCCACCAGTGGGGCACAGGGGGCATACGGCTACACCTTC | CATSGAQGAYGYTF | TRBV24-1 | 14 | . | TRBD1 | TRBJ1-2
TGCGCCAGCAGCCAAACCGGGGACATGGAGTGGACTGAAGCTTTCTTT | CASSQTGDMEWTEAFF | TRBV5-1 | 16 | . | . | TRBJ1-1
TGCGCCAGCGGCTTGGCAGGACTGCTCGAGCAGTACTTC | CASGLAGLLEQYF | TRBV5-1 | 13 | . | . | TRBJ2-7
TGTGCTAGCAGCAAACAAGCGGGGAACAGGGGGACCCAGTACTTC | CASSKQAGNRGTQYF | TRBV7-7 | 15 | . | . | TRBJ2-5
TGTGCCAGCAGCTTAAGCCGAGGGGGGACTTGGGACGAGCAGTACTTC | CASSLSRGGTWDEQYF | TRBV7-9 | 16 | few | . | TRBJ2-7
TGTGCCAGCAGCCAGGGACAGGATCGCTACGAGCAGTACTTC | CASSQGQDRYEQYF | TRBV12-3/TRBV12-4 | 14 | . | TRBD1 | TRBJ2-7
TGTGCCAGCAGCCGGGACAGGAGCAGCTACGGGCAGTACTTC | CASSRDRSSYGQYF | TRBV6-6 | 14 | . | TRBD1 | TRBJ2-7
TGTGCCAGCAGCTTAAAAGTTGTCGGTGAGGACTACTATGGCTACACCTTC | CASSLKVVGEDYYGYTF | TRBV7-3 | 17 | few | . | TRBJ1-2
TGCAGTGCTAGAGGGGGACAGGTATTGTACGAGCAGTACTTC | CSARGGQVLYEQYF | TRBV20-1 | 14 | few | TRBD1 | TRBJ2-7
TGTGCCAGCAGCTTGGGCAGGGTAAACCACGAGCAGTACTTC | CASSLGRVNHEQYF | TRBV7-2 | 14 | . | . | TRBJ2-7
TGTGCCAGCAGCTTGTTTACAGGGGGAAGGGACTATGGCTACACCTTC | CASSLFTGGRDYGYTF | TRBV7-2 | 16 | few | TRBD1 | TRBJ1-2
TGTGCCAGCAGCTTGAGGTATGGGGGGCAAGAGACCCAGTACTTC | CASSLRYGGQETQYF | TRBV5-5 | 15 | . | . | TRBJ2-5
TGCAGTGCTAGACGGAAGACAGCGGGTGAGCAGTTCTTC | CSARRKTAGEQFF | TRBV20-1 | 13 | few | . | TRBJ2-1
TGTGCCAGCAGCGGGACAAGTACCTCTGGGGCCAACGTCCTGACTTTC | CASSGTSTSGANVLTF | TRBV9 | 16 | . | . | TRBJ2-6
TGTGCCAGCGGAGCCGTAGGACTAGCGGGGGGGCTTCAGGACGGGGAGCTGTTTTTT | CASGAVGLAGGLQDGELFF | TRBV4-2 | 19 | . | TRBD2 | TRBJ2-2
TGTGCCAGCAGTCTAGCGGGGGGAACCTGCGAGCAGTACTTC | CASSLAGGTCEQYF | TRBV6-2/TRBV6-3 | 14 | . | TRBD2 | TRBJ2-7
TGTGCCACCAGCAGTGGGACAGGCTCCTACGAGCAGTTCTTC | CATSSGTGSYEQFF | TRBV15 | 14 | . | TRBD1 | TRBJ2-1
TGTGCCAGCTCATCAGGGACAGGGGGCCGCCCCCGCCTTCAAGAGACCCAGTACTTC | CASSSGTGGRPRLQETQYF | TRBV18 | 19 | . | TRBD1 | TRBJ2-5
TGCGCCAGCAGCCGGGGTGGAGGGAAAGGGTCCTACGAGCAGTACTTC | CASSRGGGKGSYEQYF | TRBV5-1 | 16 | many | . | TRBJ2-7
TGTGCCAGCAGCCTTGGGGGGGGCCCGTACCAAGAGACCCAGTACTTC | CASSLGGGPYQETQYF | TRBV7-2 | 16 | few | . | TRBJ2-5
TGTGCCAGCAGCCCGGACAGGTCAGTCTACAATGGGCAGTTCTTC | CASSPDRSVYNGQFF | TRBV7-2 | 15 | . | TRBD1 | TRBJ2-1
TGTGCCAGCTCACGCACGGGAAAACTGTTTTTT | CASSRTGKLFF | TRBV18 | 11 | few | . | TRBJ1-4
TGTGCCAGCAGCCTTCAGGGGGCTGGAGGGGCCAACGTCCTGACTTTC | CASSLQGAGGANVLTF | TRBV6-5 | 16 | . | TRBD1 | TRBJ2-6
TGTGCCAGCAGTTTTTCAGGGAACCATTCACCCCTCCACTTT | CASSFSGNHSPLHF | TRBV12-3/TRBV12-4 | 14 | . | . | TRBJ1-6
TGTGCCACCAGTGATACGGGGACAGGGACAGATACGCAGTATTTT | CATSDTGTGTDTQYF | TRBV24-1 | 15 | . | TRBD1 | TRBJ2-3